Below, 18 T cell receptor beta chains from the same sample are listed, as sequenced in a study of cytomegalovirus exposure and HLA in healthy donors. PCR used 60 Vbeta primers and 13 Jbeta primers. Repertoires were generated with immunoSEQ multiplex PCR, while TCRdb's copy carries only in-frame clones and drops some. The data contain 150,000 to 200,000 clones, around three quarters of them singletons. Sequences were obtained from PBMCs. These receptors were taken from a woman aged 40-49 years in good health and CMV-seronegative.

The rearrangement links TRBV2 to TRBJ2-1, with 9 bases that match TRBD1. Germline loops: CDR1 SNHLY, CDR2 FYNNEI. The CDR3 has 17 residues. The V gene end was trimmed by 6 bases and the J gene end by 3 bases; junction bases not matched to a gene: 12. The CDR3 DNA reads as TGTGCCAGCAGCGAAACGACAGGGGGTGAGAGCTACAATGAGCAGTTCTTC. Translation gives CASSETTGGESYNEQFF.

The chain couples TRBV6-1 to TRBJ1-2; tentative D call: TRBD1 (5 bases). Trimming took off 1 base at V and 0 bases at J, with 12 bases between the two ends. This CDR3 is built from 16 residues. Germline assignment: CDR1 MNHNS and CDR2 SASEGT. CDR3 in DNA: TGTGCCAGCAGTGAAGATGACAGACTCACTAACTATGGCTACACCTTC. It specifies CASSEDDRLTNYGYTF.

The table lists this clone with many counts. This chain links TRBV29-1 with TRBJ1-5; D not certain. The CDR3 has 13 amino acids. V was trimmed by 0 bases and J by 5 bases, leaving 8 bases between them. The germline V gene encodes CDR1 SQVTM and CDR2 ANQGSEA. The CDR3 protein is CSVEERPYQPQHF. CDR3 nucleotide sequence: TGCAGCGTTGAAGAGAGGCCTTATCAGCCCCAGCATTTT.

This clone was observed a handful of times. This chain links TRBV7-9 with TRBJ1-6; perhaps TRBD1 as D (6 bases). The CDR3 consists of 15 residues. Per germline, CDR1 SEHNR and CDR2 FQNEAQ (reference sequence). V shed 4 bases and J shed 5 bases, with 12 bases lying between them. The CDR3 loop reads CASSYTTGHNSPLHF. The CDR3 nucleotides read TGTGCCAGCAGCTACACCACAGGGCATAATTCACCCCTCCACTTT.

V gene TRBV7-9 combines with J gene TRBJ1-1, with D unresolved. CDR1 SEHNR and CDR2 FQNEAQ come from the germline V gene (reference sequence). The ends were cut back, 7 bases at V and 4 bases at J, with 10 bases in the middle. The CDR3 covers 12 residues. Written as DNA, the CDR3 is TGTGCCAGCAAGGCGGTTACCACTGAAGCTTTCTTT. The encoded protein is CASKAVTTEAFF.

V is TRBV7-9 and J is TRBJ2-3; no firm D call. V dropped 5 bases and J dropped 11 bases, with 14 bases sitting between them. Germline V gene lookup returns CDR1 SEHNR and CDR2 FQNEAQ (reference sequence). The CDR3 sequence is 12 residues long. CDR3 DNA sequence: TGTGCCAGCAGCCCCGTCTTGTTCGTGCAGTATTTT. This translates into CASSPVLFVQYF.

This chain joins TRBV5-1 and TRBJ2-5; TRBD2 matches at 8 bases. Germline lookup yields CDR1 SGHRS and CDR2 YFSETQ. Unmatched junction bases numbered 9, after V lost 6 bases and J lost 2 bases. The CDR3 is 15 residues long. The CDR3 sequence is CASTPGASGQETQYF. CDR3 nucleotides: TGCGCCAGCACCCCAGGGGCTAGCGGGCAAGAGACCCAGTACTTC.

This sequence joins TRBV29-1 and TRBJ1-1; 10 bases are shared with TRBD1. V lost 4 bases and J lost 4; bases outside the gene matches: 6. The germline CDR1 and CDR2 sequences are SQVTM and ANQGSEA. There are 14 residues in the CDR3. The DNA for the CDR3 is TGCAGCGTTGGGGACAGGGGCGGGGGCACTGAAGCTTTCTTT. Its protein product is CSVGDRGGGTEAFF.

The table lists this clone with a few counts. V usage is TRBV28 and J usage is TRBJ2-7, with TRBD1 matching 9 bases. Per germline, CDR1 MDHEN and CDR2 SYDVKM. The CDR3 runs to 14 residues. The V and J ends lost 6 bases and 2 bases, in that order; junction bases with no gene match: 5. The CDR3 is CASRPGQGPYEQYF. CDR3 in DNA: TGTGCCAGCAGGCCGGGACAGGGTCCCTACGAGCAGTACTTC.

The gene calls are TRBV7-2 and TRBJ2-5; TRBD2 matches at 9 bases. CDR1 is SGHTA and CDR2 is FQGNSA in the germline V gene. This CDR3 is built from 15 residues. With 3 bases clipped from V and 5 bases from J, the junction kept 7 bases outside the gene matches. The CDR3 reads CASSLGGGATETQYF. In nucleotides, the CDR3 is TGTGCCAGCAGCTTGGGCGGGGGGGCGACGGAGACCCAGTACTTC.

J is TRBJ2-7 and V is TRBV27; 8 bases fit TRBD2. The V gene end was trimmed by 6 bases and the J gene end by 0 bases; junction bases not matched to a gene: 7. Germline CDR1 is MNHEY and CDR2 is SMNVEV (reference sequence). The CDR3 extends over 15 amino acids. CDR3 region: CASSVAGYSSYEQYF. CDR3 sequence (DNA): TGTGCCAGCAGCGTAGCGGGGTACAGCTCCTACGAGCAGTACTTC.

Only one count was recorded for this clone. The chain couples TRBV15 to TRBJ1-3; a possible D gene is TRBD1 (5 bases). CDR1 LNHNV and CDR2 YYDKDF come from the germline V gene (reference sequence). The germline V and J ends were trimmed by 0 bases and 4 bases, with 7 bases remaining between them. The CDR3 runs to 14 residues. DNA for the CDR3: TGTGCCACCAGCAGAGATCGGGGGGGAAACACCATATATTTT. Its translation is CATSRDRGGNTIYF.

The chain has TRBV15 and TRBJ1-3, with 9 bases that match TRBD1. Losses at the gene ends were 5 bases for V and 2 bases for J; bases not matched to a gene: 7. CDR3 length: 16 residues. The germline V gene has CDR1 LNHNV and CDR2 YYDKDF (reference sequence). CDR3 residues: CATSPRTGATGNTIYF. The CDR3 DNA reads as TGTGCCACCAGCCCAAGGACAGGGGCGACTGGAAACACCATATATTTT.

The chain combines TRBV2 with TRBJ2-3, with 7 nucleotides matching TRBD2. This CDR3 comprises 14 residues. The trim removed 4 bases at V and 5 bases at J, leaving 6 bases unmatched. From germline, CDR1 is SNHLY and CDR2 FYNNEI. The DNA of the CDR3 is TGTGCCAGCAGTGCGACTAGCTCGCAAGATACGCAGTATTTT. Translating gives CASSATSSQDTQYF.

The V call is TRBV5-1, the J call TRBJ1-4, with D uncertain. Deletions cut 8 bases from V and 0 bases from J, with 8 bases between. The CDR3 spans 13 residues. Germline CDR1 SGHRS, CDR2 YFSETQ. The CDR3 spells CASQVATNEKLFF. In nucleotides, the CDR3 is TGCGCCAGTCAGGTTGCAACTAATGAAAAACTGTTTTTT.

This chain links TRBV7-2 with TRBJ2-1; 7 nucleotides match TRBD1. The V gene's germline CDR1 is SGHTA and CDR2 FQGNSA. Trimming took 1 base from V and 7 from J; bases not matched to a gene: 4. The length of the CDR3 is 14 residues. The CDR3: CASSLVRGLNEQFF. The CDR3 nucleotides read TGTGCCAGCAGCTTAGTAAGGGGGCTGAATGAGCAGTTCTTC.

This clone was counted a few times. Written as DNA, the CDR3 is TGTGCCATCAGTGTCGCAGAGAACACTGAAGCTTTCTTT. It codes for CAISVAENTEAFF. The rearrangement links TRBV10-3 to TRBJ1-1; no reliable D call. This CDR3 has 13 residues. CDR1 and CDR2 from the germline V gene are ENHRY and SYGVKD. V gave up 4 bases and J gave up 1 base, with 7 bases separating them.

The sample holds a few counts of this clone. The gene calls are TRBV7-3 and TRBJ2-1, with 9 bases that match TRBD2. J gave up 7 bases and V 2 bases, and 6 bases lay outside the gene matches. Germline V CDR1 and CDR2: SGHTA, FQGTGA. The CDR3 totals 15 residues. Here the CDR3 reads CASSLVLAGENEQFF. CDR3 bases: TGTGCCAGCAGCTTAGTGTTAGCGGGGGAAAATGAGCAGTTCTTC.